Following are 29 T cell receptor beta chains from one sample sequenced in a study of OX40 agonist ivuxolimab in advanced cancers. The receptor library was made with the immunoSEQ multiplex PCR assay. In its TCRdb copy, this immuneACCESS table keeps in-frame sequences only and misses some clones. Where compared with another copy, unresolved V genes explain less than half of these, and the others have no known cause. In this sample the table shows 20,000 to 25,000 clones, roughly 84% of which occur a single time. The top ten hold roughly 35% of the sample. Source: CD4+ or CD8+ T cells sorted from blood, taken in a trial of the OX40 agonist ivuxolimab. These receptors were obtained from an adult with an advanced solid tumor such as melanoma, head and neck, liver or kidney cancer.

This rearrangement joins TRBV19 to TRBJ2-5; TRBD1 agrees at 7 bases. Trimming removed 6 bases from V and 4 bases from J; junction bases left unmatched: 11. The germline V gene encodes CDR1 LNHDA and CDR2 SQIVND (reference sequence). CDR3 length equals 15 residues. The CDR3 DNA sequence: TGTGCCAGTAGCGCCCCACAGGGGATTGGAGAGACCCAGTACTTC. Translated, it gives CASSAPQGIGETQYF.

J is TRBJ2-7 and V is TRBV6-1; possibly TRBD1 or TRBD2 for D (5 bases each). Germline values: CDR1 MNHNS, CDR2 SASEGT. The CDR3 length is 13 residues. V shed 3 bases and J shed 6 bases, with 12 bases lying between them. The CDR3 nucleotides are TGTGCCAGCAGTGAGTCGTCGGGGCTCGAGCAGTACTTC. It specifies CASSESSGLEQYF.

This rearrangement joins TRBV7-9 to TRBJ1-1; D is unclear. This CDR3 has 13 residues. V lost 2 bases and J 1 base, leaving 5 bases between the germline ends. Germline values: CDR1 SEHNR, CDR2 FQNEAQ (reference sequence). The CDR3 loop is CASSLSRNTEAFF. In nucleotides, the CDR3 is TGTGCCAGCAGCTTAAGCAGGAACACTGAAGCTTTCTTT.

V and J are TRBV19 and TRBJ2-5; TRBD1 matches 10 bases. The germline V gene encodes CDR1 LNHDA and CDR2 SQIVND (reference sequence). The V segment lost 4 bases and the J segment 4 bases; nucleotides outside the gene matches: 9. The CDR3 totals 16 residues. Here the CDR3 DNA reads TGTGCCAGTAGTAGAAGGACAGGGGGGTTAGCAGAGACCCAGTACTTC. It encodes CASSRRTGGLAETQYF.

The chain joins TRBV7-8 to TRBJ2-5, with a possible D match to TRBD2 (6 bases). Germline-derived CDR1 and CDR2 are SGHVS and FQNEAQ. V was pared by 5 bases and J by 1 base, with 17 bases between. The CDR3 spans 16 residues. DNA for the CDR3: TGTGCCAGCAGCCCCGGCGGGGCAGGGCCCCAAGAGACCCAGTACTTC. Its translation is CASSPGGAGPQETQYF.

CDR3: CASSSDRYEQYF. CDR3 DNA: TGTGCCAGCAGCTCGGATCGCTACGAGCAGTACTTC. The chain is built from TRBV7-6 and TRBJ2-5; D is unresolved. The DNA end is a closer match to TRBJ2-7, so the J assignment may be wrong. CDR1 and CDR2 from the germline V gene are SGHVS and FNYEAQ. This CDR3 is built from 12 residues.

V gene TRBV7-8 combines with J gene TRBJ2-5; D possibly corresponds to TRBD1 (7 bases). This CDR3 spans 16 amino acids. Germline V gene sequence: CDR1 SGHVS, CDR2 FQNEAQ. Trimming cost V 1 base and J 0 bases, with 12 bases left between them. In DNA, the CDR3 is TGTGCCAGCAGCTTAGGGGCAGGGGGGTACCAAGAGACCCAGTACTTC. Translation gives CASSLGAGGYQETQYF.

In DNA, the CDR3 is TGTGCCAGCAGACGCCGACAGGACAATCAGCCCCAGCATTTT. Its protein is CASRRRQDNQPQHF. The J gene is TRBJ1-5, the V gene TRBV6-5, with D perhaps TRBD1 (6 bases). The ends were cut back, 6 bases at V and 3 bases at J, with 12 bases in the middle. The CDR3 is 14 residues long. Germline CDR1 MNHEY, CDR2 SVGAGI.

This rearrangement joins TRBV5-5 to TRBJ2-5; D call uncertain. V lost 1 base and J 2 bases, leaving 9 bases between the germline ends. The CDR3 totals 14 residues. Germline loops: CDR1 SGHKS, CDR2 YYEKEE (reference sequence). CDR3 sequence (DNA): TGTGCCAGCAGCTTGAACACAGTACAAGAGACCCAGTACTTC. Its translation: CASSLNTVQETQYF.

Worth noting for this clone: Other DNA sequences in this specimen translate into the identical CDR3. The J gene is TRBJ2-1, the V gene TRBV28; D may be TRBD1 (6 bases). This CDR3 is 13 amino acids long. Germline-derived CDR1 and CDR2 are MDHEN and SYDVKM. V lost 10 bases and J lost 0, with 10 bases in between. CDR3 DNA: TGTGCCATCCAGGGGAGCTCCTACAATGAGCAGTTCTTC. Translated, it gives CAIQGSSYNEQFF.

The CDR3 sequence: CASSLRSSYEQFF. CDR3 coding DNA: TGTGCCAGCAGCTTGAGGAGCAGCTATGAGCAGTTCTTC. J is TRBJ2-7 and V is TRBV5-4; D is unclear. The J call may be faulty, since TRBJ2-1 better matches the DNA end. Germline V CDR1 and CDR2: SGHNT, YYREEE (reference sequence). The CDR3 length is 13 residues.

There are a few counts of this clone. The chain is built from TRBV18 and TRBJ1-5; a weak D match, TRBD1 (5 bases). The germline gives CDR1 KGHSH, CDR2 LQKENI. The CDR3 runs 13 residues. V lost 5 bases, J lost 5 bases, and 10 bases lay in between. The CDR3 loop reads CASSTGGDQPQHF. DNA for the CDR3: TGTGCCAGCTCAACCGGGGGAGATCAGCCCCAGCATTTT.

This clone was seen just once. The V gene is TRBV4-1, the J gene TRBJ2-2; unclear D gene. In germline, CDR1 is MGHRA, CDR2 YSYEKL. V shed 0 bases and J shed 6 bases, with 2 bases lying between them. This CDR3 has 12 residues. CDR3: CASSQDAGELFF. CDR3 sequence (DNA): TGCGCCAGCAGCCAAGATGCCGGGGAGCTGTTTTTT.

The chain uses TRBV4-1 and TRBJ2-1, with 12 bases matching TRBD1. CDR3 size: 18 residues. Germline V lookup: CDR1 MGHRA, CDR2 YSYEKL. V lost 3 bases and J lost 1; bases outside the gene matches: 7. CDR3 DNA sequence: TGCGCCAGCAGCCAGGGACAGGGGGCTTTGAGGTCCTACAATGAGCAGTTCTTC. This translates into CASSQGQGALRSYNEQFF.

The CDR3 DNA reads TGTGCCAGTAGTATCGGGAGGACCTATGGCTACACCTTC. Translated, it gives CASSIGRTYGYTF. The chain links TRBV19 to TRBJ1-2; the D is unclear. Trimming removed 3 bases at V and 4 bases at J, with 9 bases between. Looked up from germline, CDR1 is LNHDA and CDR2 is SQIVND (reference sequence). This CDR3 contains 13 residues.

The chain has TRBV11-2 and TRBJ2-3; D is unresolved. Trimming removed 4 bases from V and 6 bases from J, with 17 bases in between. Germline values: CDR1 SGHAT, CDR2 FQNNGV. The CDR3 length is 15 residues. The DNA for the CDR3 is TGTGCCAGCAGCTCTCCCCGATTAAGTCCCGATACGCAGTATTTT. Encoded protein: CASSSPRLSPDTQYF.

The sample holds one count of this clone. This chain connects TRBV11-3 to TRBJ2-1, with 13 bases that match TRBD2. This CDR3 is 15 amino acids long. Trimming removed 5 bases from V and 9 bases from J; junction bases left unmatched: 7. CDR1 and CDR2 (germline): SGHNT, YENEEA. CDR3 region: CASSLRLAGGCEQFF. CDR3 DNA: TGTGCCAGCAGCCTTCGACTAGCGGGGGGTTGTGAGCAGTTCTTC. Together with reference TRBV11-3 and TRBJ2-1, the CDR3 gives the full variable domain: EAGVVQSPRYKIIEKKQPVAFWCNPISGHNTLYWYLQNLGQGPELLIRYENEEAVDDSQLPKDRFSAERLKGVDSTLKIQPAELGDSAVYLCASSLRLAGGCEQFFGPGTRLTVL.

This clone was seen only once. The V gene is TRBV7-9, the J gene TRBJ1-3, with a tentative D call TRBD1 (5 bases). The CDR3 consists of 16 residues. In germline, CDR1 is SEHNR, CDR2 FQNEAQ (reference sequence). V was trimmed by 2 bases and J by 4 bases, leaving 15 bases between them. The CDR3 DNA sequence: TGTGCCAGCAGCTTATTCGGGGCAGGGAGCGGAAACACCATATATTTT. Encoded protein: CASSLFGAGSGNTIYF.

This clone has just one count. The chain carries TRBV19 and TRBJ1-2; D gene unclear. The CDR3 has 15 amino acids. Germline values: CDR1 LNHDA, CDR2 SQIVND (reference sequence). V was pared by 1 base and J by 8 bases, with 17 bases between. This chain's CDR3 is CASSIGRALKGGYTF. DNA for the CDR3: TGTGCCAGTAGTATAGGCCGGGCCCTCAAGGGAGGCTACACCTTC.

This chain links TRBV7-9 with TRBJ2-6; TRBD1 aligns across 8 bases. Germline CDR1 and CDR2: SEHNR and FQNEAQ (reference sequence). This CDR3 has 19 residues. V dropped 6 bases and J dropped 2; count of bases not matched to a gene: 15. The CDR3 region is CASSTFGQGERPGANVLTF. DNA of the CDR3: TGTGCCAGCAGTACCTTCGGACAGGGAGAAAGGCCTGGGGCCAACGTCCTGACTTTC.

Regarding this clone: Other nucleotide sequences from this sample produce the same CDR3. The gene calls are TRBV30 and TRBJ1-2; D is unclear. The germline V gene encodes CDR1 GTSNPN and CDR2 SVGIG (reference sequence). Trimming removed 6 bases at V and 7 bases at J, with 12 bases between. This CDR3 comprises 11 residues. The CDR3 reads CACREFPGYTF. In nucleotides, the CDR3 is TGTGCCTGTAGAGAATTCCCTGGCTACACCTTC.

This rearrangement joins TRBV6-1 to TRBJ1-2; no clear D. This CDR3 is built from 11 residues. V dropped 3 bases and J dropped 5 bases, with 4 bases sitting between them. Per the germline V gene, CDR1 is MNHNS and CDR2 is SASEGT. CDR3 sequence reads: CASSEGYGYTF. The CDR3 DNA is TGTGCCAGCAGTGAGGGGTATGGCTACACCTTC.

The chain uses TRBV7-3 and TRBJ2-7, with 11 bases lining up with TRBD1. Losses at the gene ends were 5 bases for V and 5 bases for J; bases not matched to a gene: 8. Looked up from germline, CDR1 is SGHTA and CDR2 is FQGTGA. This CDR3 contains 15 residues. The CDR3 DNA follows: TGTGCCAGCAGCCCCTCCGGGACAGGGGGGGACGAGCAGTACTTC. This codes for CASSPSGTGGDEQYF.

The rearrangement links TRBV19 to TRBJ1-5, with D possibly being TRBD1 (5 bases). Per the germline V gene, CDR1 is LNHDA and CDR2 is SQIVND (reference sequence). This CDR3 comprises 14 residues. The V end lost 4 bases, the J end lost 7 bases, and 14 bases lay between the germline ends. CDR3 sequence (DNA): TGTGCCAGTAGTAACCAGGGAGCAAAACAGCCCCAGCATTTT. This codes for CASSNQGAKQPQHF.

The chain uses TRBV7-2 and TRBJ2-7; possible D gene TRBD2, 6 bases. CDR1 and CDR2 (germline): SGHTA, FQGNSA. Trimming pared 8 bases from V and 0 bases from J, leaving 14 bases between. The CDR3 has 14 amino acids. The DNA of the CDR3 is TGTGCCAGCGGTGGGACTTCCACCTCCTACGAGCAGTACTTC. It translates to CASGGTSTSYEQYF. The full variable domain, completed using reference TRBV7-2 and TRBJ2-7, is GAGVSQSPSNKVTEKGKDVELRCDPISGHTALYWYRQSLGQGLEFLIYFQGNSAPDKSGLPSDRFSAERTGGSVSTLTIQRTQQEDSAVYLCASGGTSTSYEQYFGPGTRLTVT.

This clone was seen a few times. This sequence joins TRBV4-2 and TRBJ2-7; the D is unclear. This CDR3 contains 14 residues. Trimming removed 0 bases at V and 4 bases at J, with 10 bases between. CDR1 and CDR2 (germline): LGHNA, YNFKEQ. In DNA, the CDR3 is TGTGCCAGCAGCCAAGAGGACGGTCCTTACGAGCAGTACTTC. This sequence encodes CASSQEDGPYEQYF.

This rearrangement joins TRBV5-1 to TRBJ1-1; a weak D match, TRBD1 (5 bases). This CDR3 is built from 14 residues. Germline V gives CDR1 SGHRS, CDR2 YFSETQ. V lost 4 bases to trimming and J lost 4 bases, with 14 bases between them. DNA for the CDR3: TGCGCCAGCAGCCCGGTTGGGGGAGGCACTGAAGCTTTCTTT. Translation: CASSPVGGGTEAFF.

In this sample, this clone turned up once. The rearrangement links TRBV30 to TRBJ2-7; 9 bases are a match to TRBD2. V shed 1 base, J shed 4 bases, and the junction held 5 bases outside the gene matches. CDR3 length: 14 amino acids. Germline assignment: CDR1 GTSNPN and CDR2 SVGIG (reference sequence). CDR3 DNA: TGTGCCTGGAGTGGACTAGCGGTCGATTACGAGCAGTACTTC. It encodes CAWSGLAVDYEQYF.

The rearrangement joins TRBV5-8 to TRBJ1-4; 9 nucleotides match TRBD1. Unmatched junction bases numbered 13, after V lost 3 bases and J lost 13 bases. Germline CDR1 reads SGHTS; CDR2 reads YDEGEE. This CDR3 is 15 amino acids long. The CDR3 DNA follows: TGTGCCAGCAGCTCCCGGGACAGGGTCCTGAAAAGACTGTTTTTT. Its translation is CASSSRDRVLKRLFF.